This entry lists 2 T cell receptor beta chains sequenced from one sample in a study of cytomegalovirus exposure and HLA in healthy donors. The PCR had 60 Vbeta and 13 Jbeta primers. Here immunoSEQ multiplex PCR was the method, and the copy in TCRdb shows in-frame clones only, minus some. The data contain about 98,000 clones, roughly 70% of them singletons. The sample consisted of PBMCs. Every receptor here comes from a middle-aged man in good health and CMV-seronegative.

This clone has just a few counts. The chain employs TRBV19 and TRBJ1-1, with D possibly being TRBD1 (6 bases). This CDR3 has 13 amino acids. Germline loops: CDR1 LNHDA, CDR2 SQIVND (reference sequence). Trimming took 7 bases from V and 4 from J, leaving 13 bases between them. The CDR3 loop reads CASKTGWGTEAFF. CDR3 DNA sequence: TGTGCCAGTAAGACAGGCTGGGGCACTGAAGCTTTCTTT.

The chain is built from TRBV19 and TRBJ2-7; 8 positions match TRBD1. The CDR3 is 15 residues long. Trimming took 5 bases from V and 0 from J; bases not matched to a gene: 6. CDR1 is LNHDA and CDR2 is SQIVND in the germline V gene (reference sequence). CDR3 DNA sequence: TGTGCCAGTAGTTCCCAGGACAGGGCCTCCTACGAGCAGTACTTC. Its translation is CASSSQDRASYEQYF.